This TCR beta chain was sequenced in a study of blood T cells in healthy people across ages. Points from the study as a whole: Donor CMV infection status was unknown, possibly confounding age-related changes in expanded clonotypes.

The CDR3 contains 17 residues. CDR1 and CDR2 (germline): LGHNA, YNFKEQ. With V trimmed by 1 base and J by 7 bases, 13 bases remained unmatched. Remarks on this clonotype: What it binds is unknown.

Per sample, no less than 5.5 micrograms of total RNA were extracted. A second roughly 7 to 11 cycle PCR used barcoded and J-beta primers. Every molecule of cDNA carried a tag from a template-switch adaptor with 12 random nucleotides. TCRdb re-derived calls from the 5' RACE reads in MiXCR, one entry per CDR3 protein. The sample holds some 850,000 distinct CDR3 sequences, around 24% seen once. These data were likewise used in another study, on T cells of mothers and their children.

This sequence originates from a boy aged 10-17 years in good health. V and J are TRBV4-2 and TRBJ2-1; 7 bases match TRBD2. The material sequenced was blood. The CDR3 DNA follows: TGTGCCAGCAGCCAAGGATTCGGGGGGTGGGGTCAGAATGAGCAGTTCTTC. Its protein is CASSQGFGGWGQNEQFF.